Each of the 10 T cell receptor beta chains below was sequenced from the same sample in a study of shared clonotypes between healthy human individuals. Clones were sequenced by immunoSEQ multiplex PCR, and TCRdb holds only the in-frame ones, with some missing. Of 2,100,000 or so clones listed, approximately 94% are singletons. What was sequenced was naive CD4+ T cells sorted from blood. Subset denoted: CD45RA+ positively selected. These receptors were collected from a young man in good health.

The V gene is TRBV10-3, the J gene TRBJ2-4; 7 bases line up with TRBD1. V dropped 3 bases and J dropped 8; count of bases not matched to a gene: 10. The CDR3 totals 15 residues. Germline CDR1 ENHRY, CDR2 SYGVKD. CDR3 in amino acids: CAISEGEGAKDIQYF. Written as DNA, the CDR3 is TGTGCCATCAGTGAAGGAGAGGGGGCGAAGGACATTCAGTACTTC.

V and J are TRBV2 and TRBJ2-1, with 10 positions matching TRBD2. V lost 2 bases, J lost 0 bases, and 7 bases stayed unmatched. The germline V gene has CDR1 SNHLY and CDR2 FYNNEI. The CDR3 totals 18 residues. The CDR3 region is CASSEPSGGGSSYNEQFF. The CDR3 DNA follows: TGTGCCAGCAGTGAACCTAGCGGGGGAGGGAGCTCCTACAATGAGCAGTTCTTC.

CDR3 DNA: TGTGCCAGCAGTCCTTGGAGCGGGGCGGGGACCGGGGAGCTGTTTTTT. Its translation is CASSPWSGAGTGELFF. The chain is built from TRBV27 and TRBJ2-2, with TRBD2 identical over 7 bases. V gave up 5 bases and J gave up 5 bases; unmatched junction bases: 11. CDR1 and CDR2 (germline): MNHEY, SMNVEV (reference sequence). The CDR3 covers 16 residues.

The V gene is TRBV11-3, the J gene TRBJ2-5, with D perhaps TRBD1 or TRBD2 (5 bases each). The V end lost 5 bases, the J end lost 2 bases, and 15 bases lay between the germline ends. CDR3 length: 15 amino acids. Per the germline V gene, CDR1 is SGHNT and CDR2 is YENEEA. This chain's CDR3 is CASSTRQGDQETQYF. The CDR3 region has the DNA TGTGCCAGCAGCACACGGCAGGGAGATCAAGAGACCCAGTACTTC. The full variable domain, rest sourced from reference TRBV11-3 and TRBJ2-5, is EAGVVQSPRYKIIEKKQPVAFWCNPISGHNTLYWYLQNLGQGPELLIRYENEEAVDDSQLPKDRFSAERLKGVDSTLKIQPAELGDSAVYLCASSTRQGDQETQYFGPGTRLLVL.

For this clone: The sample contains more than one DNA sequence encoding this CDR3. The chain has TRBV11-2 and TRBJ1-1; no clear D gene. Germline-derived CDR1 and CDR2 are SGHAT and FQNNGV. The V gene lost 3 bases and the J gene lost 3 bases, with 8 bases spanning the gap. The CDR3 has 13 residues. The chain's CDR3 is CASSLSGYTEAFF. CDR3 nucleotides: TGTGCCAGCAGCTTGTCCGGGTACACTGAAGCTTTCTTT.

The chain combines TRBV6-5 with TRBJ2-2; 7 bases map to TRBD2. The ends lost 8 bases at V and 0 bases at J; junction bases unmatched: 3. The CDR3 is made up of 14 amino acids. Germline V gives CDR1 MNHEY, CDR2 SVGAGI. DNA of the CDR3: TGTGCCAGCGGACGGGGGGCGAACACCGGGGAGCTGTTTTTT. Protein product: CASGRGANTGELFF.

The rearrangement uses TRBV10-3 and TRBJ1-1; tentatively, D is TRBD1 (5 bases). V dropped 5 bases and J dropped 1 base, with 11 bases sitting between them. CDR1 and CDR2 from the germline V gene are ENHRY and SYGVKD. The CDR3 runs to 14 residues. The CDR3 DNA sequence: TGTGCCATCAGTCCCCCGGGGGGGAACACTGAAGCTTTCTTT. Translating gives CAISPPGGNTEAFF.

CDR3 protein: CAIRAGTDYHNSPLHF. The DNA of the CDR3 is TGTGCCATCAGGGCCGGGACAGACTATCATAATTCACCCCTCCACTTT. This chain connects TRBV10-3 to TRBJ1-6, with 7 bases identical to TRBD1. Germline V CDR1 and CDR2: ENHRY, SYGVKD. The CDR3 totals 16 residues. With V trimmed by 6 bases and J by 5 bases, 10 bases remained unmatched.

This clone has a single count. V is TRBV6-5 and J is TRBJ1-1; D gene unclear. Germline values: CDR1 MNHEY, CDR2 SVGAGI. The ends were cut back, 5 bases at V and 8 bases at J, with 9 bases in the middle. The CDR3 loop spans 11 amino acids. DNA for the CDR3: TGTGCCAGCAGTGTGTGGGAAGAAGCTTTCTTT. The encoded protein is CASSVWEEAFF.

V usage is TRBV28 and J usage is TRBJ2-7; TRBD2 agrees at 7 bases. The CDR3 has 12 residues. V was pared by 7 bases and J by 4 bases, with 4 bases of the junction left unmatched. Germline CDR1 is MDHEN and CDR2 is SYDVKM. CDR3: CASTGEGYEQYF. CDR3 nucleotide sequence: TGTGCCAGCACGGGGGAGGGTTACGAGCAGTACTTC. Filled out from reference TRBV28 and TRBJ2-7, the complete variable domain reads DVKVTQSSRYLVKRTGEKVFLECVQDMDHENMFWYRQDPGLGLRLIYFSYDVKMKEKGDIPEGYSVSREKKERFSLILESASTNQTSMYLCASTGEGYEQYFGPGTRLTVT.